Listed here are 29 T cell receptor beta chains from one sample, sequenced in a study of blood T cell repertoires in COVID-19 (dated by TCRdb to about 2020). To prepare the library, the immunoSEQ multiplex PCR assay was applied. Imported from immuneACCESS, the table was reduced by TCRdb to in-frame sequences with V and J called. These copies leave out some clones; in studies compared against another copy, an unresolved V gene accounts for under half, and the cause of the remainder is not known. Recorded for this sample are about 230,000 clones; just under 90% of them occurred a single time. Around 3.7% of the sample belongs to the ten largest clones. The specimen was PBMCs or T cells enriched from blood (not recorded which). These receptors came from a woman aged 25 to 39 with acute COVID-19.

The chain links TRBV24-1 to TRBJ1-2; weak D call: TRBD1 (6 bases). The CDR3 spans 16 residues. Germline CDR1 and CDR2: KGHDR and SFDVKD. The V end lost 4 bases, the J end lost 1 base, and 15 bases lay between the germline ends. CDR3 nucleotide sequence: TGTGCCACCAGTGACACAACCCAGGGGCATAACTATGGCTACACCTTC. Translating it yields CATSDTTQGHNYGYTF.

The table lists this clone with a count of one. The chain joins TRBV9 to TRBJ1-4; D is ambiguous. Germline CDR1 reads SGDLS; CDR2 reads YYNGEE. This CDR3 region has 14 residues. Trimming removed 0 bases at V and 6 bases at J, with 9 bases between. The CDR3 loop is CASSVAPEDEKLFF. In DNA, the CDR3 is TGTGCCAGCAGCGTAGCCCCTGAGGATGAAAAACTGTTTTTT.

The V gene is TRBV28, the J gene TRBJ2-1, with D uncertain. CDR3 length equals 12 residues. With 3 bases removed from V and 5 bases from J, the gap between germline ends came to 5 bases. CDR1 and CDR2 (germline): MDHEN, SYDVKM. The CDR3 here is CASSFSHNEQFF. CDR3 DNA sequence: TGTGCCAGCAGTTTCTCTCACAATGAGCAGTTCTTC.

The chain links TRBV4-1 to TRBJ1-5; 7 nucleotides agree with TRBD1. V shed 0 bases, J shed 6 bases, and the junction held 5 bases outside the gene matches. CDR1 and CDR2 (germline): MGHRA, YSYEKL. The CDR3 spans 15 residues. The CDR3 coding sequence is TGCGCCAGCAGCCAAGATGGACAGGCGATTCAGCCCCAGCATTTT. Protein product: CASSQDGQAIQPQHF.

The J gene is TRBJ1-1, the V gene TRBV25-1; no clear D. The germline CDR1 and CDR2 sequences are MGHDK and SYGVNS. This CDR3 has 11 amino acids. V lost 5 bases to trimming and J lost 2 bases, with 3 bases between them. The CDR3 DNA reads as TGTGCCAGCAGTTTAAACACTGAAGCTTTCTTT. Translated: CASSLNTEAFF.

This chain joins TRBV19 and TRBJ2-7; D is possibly TRBD1 (7 bases). The V gene's germline CDR1 is LNHDA and CDR2 SQIVND (reference sequence). The germline V and J ends were trimmed by 3 bases and 3 bases, with 15 bases remaining between them. This CDR3 has 15 amino acids. For the CDR3, the DNA is TGTGCCAGTAGTATTCGGCAGGGGGGTGTCTACGAGCAGTACTTC. This translates into CASSIRQGGVYEQYF.

The chain has TRBV27 and TRBJ1-4; 7 positions agree with TRBD1. The CDR3 runs to 16 residues. Germline V gene data show CDR1 as MNHEY and CDR2 as SMNVEV (reference sequence). The ends lost 5 bases at V and 4 bases at J; junction bases unmatched: 10. This CDR3 reads CASSARDSSLNEKLFF. CDR3 bases: TGTGCCAGCAGTGCCCGGGACAGTTCTCTTAATGAAAAACTGTTTTTT.

A note on this clone: The junction shows a germline mismatch at one end, possibly a read error. This sequence joins TRBV27 and TRBJ2-3, with unresolved D. The CDR3 contains 14 residues. Germline lookup yields CDR1 MNHEY and CDR2 SMNVEV (reference sequence). CDR3 bases: TGTGCCAGCAGTTTAGGCGTGGGCACGGATACGCAGTATTTT. Its protein is CASSLGVGTDTQYF.

The chain carries TRBV5-5 and TRBJ1-5, with a possible D match to TRBD1 (5 bases). CDR1 is SGHKS and CDR2 is YYEKEE in the germline V gene (reference sequence). This CDR3 spans 15 amino acids. V dropped 2 bases and J dropped 6 bases, with 15 bases sitting between them. Written as DNA, the CDR3 is TGTGCCAGCAGCTTCCGACCCCAGGGCGGTCAGCCCCAGCATTTT. Translation: CASSFRPQGGQPQHF.

This clone appeared a single time. The gene calls are TRBV19 and TRBJ1-4; D is possibly TRBD1 (5 bases). Germline V lookup: CDR1 LNHDA, CDR2 SQIVND (reference sequence). The CDR3 covers 13 residues. V was clipped by 5 bases and J by 7 bases, with 11 bases between them. As DNA, the CDR3 is TGTGCCAGTAGTCTCTACGGGGGTGAAAAACTGTTTTTT. Protein: CASSLYGGEKLFF.

V and J are TRBV27 and TRBJ2-7, with D possibly being TRBD2 (7 bases). This CDR3 has 13 residues. Germline V gene sequence: CDR1 MNHEY, CDR2 SMNVEV (reference sequence). Trimming took 8 bases from V and 7 from J, leaving 18 bases between them. CDR3 sequence: CASSLGGAWEQYF. The CDR3 DNA follows: TGTGCCAGCTCCCTAGGGGGGGCATGGGAGCAGTACTTC.

The chain links TRBV29-1 to TRBJ2-6, with 10 bases lining up with TRBD1. Germline V gene data show CDR1 as SQVTM and CDR2 as ANQGSEA. V lost 4 bases to trimming and J lost 2 bases; unmatched junction nucleotides: 5. This CDR3 spans 16 amino acids. The CDR3 sequence is CSVADRGATGANVLTF. CDR3 DNA sequence: TGCAGCGTTGCGGACAGGGGGGCGACTGGGGCCAACGTCCTGACTTTC.

CDR3 nucleotide sequence: TGTGCCAGCAGCCCGGGACAGGGCATTAATGAGCAGTTCTTC. It specifies CASSPGQGINEQFF. V usage is TRBV13 and J usage is TRBJ2-1; TRBD1 matches at 9 bases. Germline CDR1 PRHDT, CDR2 FYEKMQ (reference sequence). Germline trimming cut 5 bases from V and 7 bases from J; bases unmatched to any gene: 6. The CDR3 length is 14 residues.

The chain carries TRBV19 and TRBJ1-4; perhaps TRBD1 as D (5 bases). Germline-derived CDR1 and CDR2 are LNHDA and SQIVND (reference sequence). CDR3 length: 15 amino acids. Deletions cut 7 bases from V and 9 bases from J, with 21 bases between. As DNA, the CDR3 is TGTGCCAGTACCCCGGGGAGGGGAGGAAGGAAAAAACTGTTTTTT. As protein: CASTPGRGGRKKLFF.

V and J are TRBV5-1 and TRBJ2-3; weak D call: TRBD2 (6 bases). The V gene's germline CDR1 is SGHRS and CDR2 YFSETQ. The CDR3 length is 16 residues. The V and J ends lost 2 bases and 0 bases respectively, with 13 bases between them. CDR3 sequence: CASSFGRGTSTDTQYF. Here the CDR3 DNA reads TGCGCCAGCAGCTTCGGGCGGGGTACTAGCACAGATACGCAGTATTTT.

Here the CDR3 DNA reads TGTGCCAGCAGTGCTGACAGGGGGCCAGATACGCAGTATTTT. Its protein product is CASSADRGPDTQYF. The chain joins TRBV2 to TRBJ2-3, with 10 bases that match TRBD1. Germline V CDR1 and CDR2: SNHLY, FYNNEI. There are 14 residues in the CDR3. The V segment lost 4 bases and the J segment 4 bases; nucleotides outside the gene matches: 2.

This chain uses TRBV28 with TRBJ2-2, with D perhaps TRBD1 (6 bases). The germline CDR1 and CDR2 sequences are MDHEN and SYDVKM. This CDR3 spans 15 amino acids. V was shortened by 5 bases and J by 5 bases, with 15 bases between the two germline ends. CDR3 nucleotides: TGTGCCAGCAGTCCGTACACAGGGTTAACCGGGGAGCTGTTTTTT. The encoded protein is CASSPYTGLTGELFF.

The rearrangement joins TRBV2 to TRBJ1-4, with TRBD1 matching 10 bases. The J segment lost 6 bases and the V segment lost 7 bases, leaving 5 bases of the junction unmatched. The CDR3 has 14 residues. Germline V gives CDR1 SNHLY, CDR2 FYNNEI. The CDR3 nucleotides are TGTGCCAGCAAGAGGACAGGGGGTGATGAAAAACTGTTTTTT. Translating gives CASKRTGGDEKLFF.

The CDR3 protein is CASSFGGSSYEQYF. The CDR3 DNA reads TGTGCCAGCAGCTTCGGGGGGAGCTCCTACGAGCAGTACTTC. The rearrangement joins TRBV7-9 to TRBJ2-7; 7 bases align to TRBD2. The CDR3 sequence is 14 residues long. The trim removed 3 bases at V and 0 bases at J, leaving 2 bases unmatched. CDR1 is SEHNR and CDR2 is FQNEAQ in the germline V gene (reference sequence).

The rearrangement joins TRBV7-9 to TRBJ2-1, with TRBD1 as a possible D gene (5 bases). CDR1 is SEHNR and CDR2 is FQNEAQ in the germline V gene (reference sequence). V lost 5 bases to trimming and J lost 7 bases, with 15 bases between them. The CDR3 is made up of 14 amino acids. The CDR3 sequence is CASSQQGRANEQFF. The CDR3 coding sequence is TGTGCCAGCAGCCAACAAGGCAGGGCGAATGAGCAGTTCTTC.

Turning to this clone: The sample has other DNA sequences that encode this CDR3 too. V gene TRBV5-1 combines with J gene TRBJ1-1, with no clear D. The CDR3 is 14 residues long. Trimming cost V 0 bases and J 0 bases, with 6 bases left between them. From germline, CDR1 is SGHRS and CDR2 YFSETQ. Here the CDR3 reads CASSLGVMNTEAFF. The CDR3 DNA sequence: TGCGCCAGCAGCTTGGGCGTCATGAACACTGAAGCTTTCTTT. Full variable domain (outside the CDR3, taken from reference TRBV5-1 and TRBJ1-1): KAGVTQTPRYLIKTRGQQVTLSCSPISGHRSVSWYQQTPGQGLQFLFEYFSETQRNKGNFPGRFSGRQFSNSRSEMNVSTLELGDSALYLCASSLGVMNTEAFFGQGTRLTVV.

V usage is TRBV7-9 and J usage is TRBJ1-4; 12 bases align to TRBD1. The V segment lost 3 bases and the J segment 8 bases; nucleotides outside the gene matches: 4. The CDR3 sequence is 15 residues long. Germline V lookup: CDR1 SEHNR, CDR2 FQNEAQ (reference sequence). In DNA, the CDR3 is TGTGCCAGCAGCTTCTGGGACAGGGGGCTGGAAAAACTGTTTTTT. The encoded protein is CASSFWDRGLEKLFF.

V and J are TRBV7-3 and TRBJ2-7; a possible D gene is TRBD1 (6 bases). The ends were cut back, 5 bases at V and 3 bases at J, with 11 bases in the middle. The CDR3 totals 13 residues. Germline V gene lookup returns CDR1 SGHTA and CDR2 FQGTGA. DNA for the CDR3: TGTGCCAGCAGCCGCACAGGGAGCTACGAGCAGTACTTC. The encoded protein is CASSRTGSYEQYF.

The chain uses TRBV20-1 and TRBJ1-1; tentative D call: TRBD1 (5 bases). CDR3 length: 11 residues. CDR1 and CDR2 (germline): DFQATT, SNEGSKA (reference sequence). Deletions cut 3 bases from V and 10 bases from J, with 12 bases between. The CDR3 nucleotides are TGCAGTGCTAGTTTGGGAACAGGAGCTTTCTTT. Its translation is CSASLGTGAFF.

This chain uses TRBV6-2 or TRBV6-3 with TRBJ2-6, with a possible D match to TRBD1 (5 bases). CDR3 length: 15 amino acids. The germline V gene encodes CDR1 MNHEY and CDR2 SVGEGT. V gave up 6 bases and J gave up 0 bases, with 9 bases separating them. CDR3: CASSHDSSGANVLTF. CDR3 nucleotides: TGTGCCAGCAGCCACGACAGCTCTGGGGCCAACGTCCTGACTTTC.

The rearrangement joins TRBV15 to TRBJ2-2; maybe TRBD1 (6 bases). Germline CDR1 and CDR2: LNHNV and YYDKDF (reference sequence). The CDR3 loop spans 15 amino acids. V was shortened by 6 bases and J by 4 bases, with 15 bases between the two germline ends. DNA for the CDR3: TGTGCCACCAGTCGCTCTGGGGGCAGCACCGGGGAGCTGTTTTTT. This gives the protein CATSRSGGSTGELFF.

The chain uses TRBV18 and TRBJ2-7, with a possible D match to TRBD1 (5 bases). Germline-derived CDR1 and CDR2 are KGHSH and LQKENI. This CDR3 contains 14 residues. Trimming left V 3 bases short and J 3 bases short, with 12 bases between. CDR3 bases: TGTGCCAGCTCACCCTCAGGGATCGGCTACGAGCAGTACTTC. The encoded protein is CASSPSGIGYEQYF. Full variable domain (outside the CDR3, taken from reference TRBV18 and TRBJ2-7): NAGVMQNPRHLVRRRGQEARLRCSPMKGHSHVYWYRQLPEEGLKFMVYLQKENIIDESGMPKERFSAEFPKEGPSILRIQQVVRGDSAAYFCASSPSGIGYEQYFGPGTRLTVT.

This chain joins TRBV27 and TRBJ2-7, with 7 bases that match TRBD1. This CDR3 has 15 amino acids. CDR1 and CDR2 (germline): MNHEY, SMNVEV (reference sequence). The V segment lost 6 bases and the J segment 3 bases; nucleotides outside the gene matches: 11. CDR3 residues: CASSLGQLGFYEQYF. Here the CDR3 DNA reads TGTGCCAGCAGCCTGGGACAGCTAGGTTTCTACGAGCAGTACTTC.

This chain connects TRBV10-1 to TRBJ2-1; D possibly corresponds to TRBD2 (6 bases). V gave up 8 bases and J gave up 0 bases, with 8 bases separating them. Germline values: CDR1 WNHNN, CDR2 SYGVQD (reference sequence). The CDR3 is 13 residues long. The CDR3 reads CASAGSSYNEQFF. CDR3 coding DNA: TGCGCCAGCGCCGGGAGCTCCTACAATGAGCAGTTCTTC.